Below are 25 T cell receptor beta chains sequenced from a single sample in a study of regulatory T cells in long-lasting Graves disease. The time point: persistent/refractory GD, antithyroid drugs over 5 years with positive TRAb. Isolated PBMC RNA provided the starting material for the TCR library. For TCR beta, libraries came from iRepertoire HTBI primers and Arm-PCR of CDR3 regions. TCRdb ran MiXCR on the multiplex PCR reads and lists one entry per CDR3 protein. The repertoire holds hundreds of thousands of distinct CDR3 sequences, with roughly a fifth as singletons. This sample comprised peripheral blood mononuclear cells (PBMCs), obtained when the disease was refractory, from a patient treated with antithyroid drugs. Receptors originate from a female donor with Graves disease.

This rearrangement joins TRBV20-1 to TRBJ2-2; the D gene is possibly TRBD1 (6 bases). Germline CDR1 and CDR2: DFQATT and SNEGSKA (reference sequence). V was cut by 5 bases and J by 2 bases, with 9 bases left in between. This CDR3 contains 13 residues. The CDR3 sequence is CSAGTTNTGELFF. CDR3 in DNA: TGCAGTGCTGGGACAACCAACACCGGGGAGCTGTTTTTT.

This clonotype was observed once. A clone one base away is much larger, so this may be a read error. CDR3 residues: CASSWKRGLASGNGQYF. The CDR3 DNA reads as TGTGCCAGCAGTTGGAAAAGGGGACTAGCCTCGGGGAACGGGCAGTACTTC. The chain uses TRBV12-3 or TRBV12-4 and TRBJ2-7; 9 positions match TRBD2. The CDR3 is 17 amino acids. J lost 9 bases, V lost 4 bases, and 19 bases had no gene match.

Only a few counts were recorded for this clonotype. The chain couples TRBV28 to TRBJ2-2; 7 positions match TRBD1. CDR1 and CDR2 (germline): MDHEN, SYDVKM. V dropped 6 bases and J dropped 5; count of bases not matched to a gene: 9. The CDR3 loop spans 15 amino acids. The chain's CDR3 is CASSSTGPHTGELFF. CDR3 in DNA: TGTGCCAGCAGCTCGACAGGGCCCCATACCGGGGAGCTGTTTTTT.

The genes are TRBV20-1 and TRBJ2-7; 8 positions agree with TRBD2. CDR1 and CDR2 (germline): DFQATT, SNEGSKA (reference sequence). Trimming took 6 bases from V and 1 from J; bases not matched to a gene: 8. The CDR3 extends over 14 amino acids. CDR3 in amino acids: CSAKTGTRSYEQYF. The DNA for the CDR3 is TGCAGTGCAAAAACCGGGACTAGATCCTACGAGCAGTACTTC.

This clonotype has just a few counts. This rearrangement joins TRBV10-3 to TRBJ2-7; 8 bases fit TRBD2. Germline lookup yields CDR1 ENHRY and CDR2 SYGVKD. V lost 4 bases to trimming and J lost 3 bases; unmatched junction nucleotides: 17. This CDR3 has 18 amino acids. The CDR3 coding sequence is TGTGCCATCAGTGTGGCCCCTTCCGGGAGGGCCTCGGGCTACGAGCAGTACTTC. The encoded protein is CAISVAPSGRASGYEQYF.

The chain links TRBV19 to TRBJ2-5; D is perhaps TRBD2 (5 bases). This CDR3 comprises 13 residues. Between the trimmed V and J ends, which lost 4 bases and 5 bases, there was a span of 11 bases. Germline V gene data show CDR1 as LNHDA and CDR2 as SQIVND (reference sequence). The CDR3 bases are TGTGCCAGTAGTACCGGACTGCTGGAGACCCAGTACTTC. This translates into CASSTGLLETQYF.

This clonotype showed up just a few times. V usage is TRBV11-2 and J usage is TRBJ1-4, with D uncertain. This CDR3 contains 13 residues. Trimming pared 9 bases from V and 6 bases from J, leaving 14 bases between. CDR1 is SGHAT and CDR2 is FQNNGV in the germline V gene. DNA for the CDR3: TGTGCCAGTGGTCGGGCCGCGTATGAAAAACTGTTTTTT. Translated: CASGRAAYEKLFF. The entire variable domain, with the rest obtained from reference TRBV11-2 and TRBJ1-4, is as follows: EAGVAQSPRYKIIEKRQSVAFWCNPISGHATLYWYQQILGQGPKLLIQFQNNGVVDDSQLPKDRFSAERLKGVDSTLKIQPAKLEDSAVYLCASGRAAYEKLFFGSGTQLSVL.

This clonotype was recorded a few times. The chain joins TRBV3-1 to TRBJ1-2; possible D gene TRBD1, 5 bases. The ends were cut back, 0 bases at V and 7 bases at J, with 9 bases in the middle. This CDR3 is built from 13 residues. Germline V gene sequence: CDR1 LGHDT, CDR2 YNNKEL (reference sequence). This chain's CDR3 is CASSQDAGVGYTF. The CDR3 region has the DNA TGTGCCAGCAGCCAAGATGCGGGGGTTGGCTACACCTTC.

V usage is TRBV28 and J usage is TRBJ2-5; TRBD1 matches at 9 bases. The CDR3 sequence is 12 residues long. CDR1 is MDHEN, CDR2 SYDVKM, per germline. J lost 4 bases, V lost 8 bases, and 2 bases had no gene match. For the CDR3, the DNA is TGTGCCAGCGGGACAGGGCGAGAGACCCAGTACTTC. Its protein is CASGTGRETQYF. The variable domain in full, with the rest retrieved from reference TRBV28 and TRBJ2-5, is DVKVTQSSRYLVKRTGEKVFLECVQDMDHENMFWYRQDPGLGLRLIYFSYDVKMKEKGDIPEGYSVSREKKERFSLILESASTNQTSMYLCASGTGRETQYFGPGTRLLVL.

The chain couples TRBV12-3 or TRBV12-4 to TRBJ2-7; TRBD1 matches at 10 bases. After removal of 8 bases from V and 6 bases from J, the junction contained 10 bases not matched to a gene. This CDR3 has 14 amino acids. CDR3 nucleotides: TGTGCCAGCGGCCCCGGGACAGGGGTCTCCGAGCAGTACTTC. This encodes CASGPGTGVSEQYF.

This clonotype occurred many times. The chain joins TRBV27 to TRBJ2-5; no clear D. Germline assignment: CDR1 MNHEY and CDR2 SMNVEV (reference sequence). This CDR3 region has 14 residues. V lost 3 bases to trimming and J lost 5 bases, with 13 bases between them. CDR3 DNA sequence: TGTGCCAGCAGTTTGAATGCCCGACCTGAGACCCAGTACTTC. Translation gives CASSLNARPETQYF.

The rearrangement links TRBV20-1 to TRBJ2-3, with D perhaps matching TRBD1 (6 bases). The CDR3 has 14 amino acids. Trimming pared 5 bases from V and 0 bases from J, leaving 12 bases between. Germline V gene data show CDR1 as DFQATT and CDR2 as SNEGSKA (reference sequence). Here the CDR3 reads CSAYSGESTDTQYF. CDR3 coding DNA: TGCAGTGCTTACTCAGGGGAGAGCACAGATACGCAGTATTTT.

This sequence joins TRBV29-1 and TRBJ2-5; tentative D call: TRBD1 (5 bases). This CDR3 region has 13 residues. Germline lookup yields CDR1 SQVTM and CDR2 ANQGSEA. V was cut by 6 bases and J by 5 bases, with 16 bases left in between. This CDR3 reads CSVGQGLAETQYF. In DNA, the CDR3 is TGCAGCGTGGGGCAGGGTTTGGCGGAGACCCAGTACTTC.

There are many counts of this clonotype. The V call is TRBV28, the J call TRBJ2-6; D might be TRBD2 (6 bases). The germline V gene encodes CDR1 MDHEN and CDR2 SYDVKM. V was clipped by 0 bases and J by 2 bases, with 8 bases between them. The CDR3 is made up of 16 amino acids. The CDR3 here is CASSLWEGPGANVLTF. The CDR3 nucleotides are TGTGCCAGCAGTTTATGGGAGGGACCTGGGGCCAACGTCCTGACTTTC.

As to this clonotype: With a far larger clone one base away, a read error is the likely cause. The chain links TRBV7-3 to TRBJ1-4; D ambiguous. There are 13 residues in the CDR3. Deletions cut 4 bases from V and 7 bases from J, with 10 bases between. Looked up from germline, CDR1 is SGHTA and CDR2 is FQGTGA. CDR3 in amino acids: CASSSARGEKLFF. DNA of the CDR3: TGTGCCAGCAGCTCAGCCCGGGGTGAAAAACTGTTTTTT.

This clonotype was observed a handful of times. The chain combines TRBV4-3 with TRBJ1-2; D perhaps matches TRBD1 (6 bases). The CDR3 length is 13 residues. Trimming pared 0 bases from V and 6 bases from J, leaving 8 bases between. Per germline, CDR1 LGHNA and CDR2 YSLEER. The CDR3 sequence: CASSQEQGHGYTF. The DNA of the CDR3 is TGCGCCAGCAGCCAAGAACAGGGCCATGGCTACACCTTC.

The V and J genes are TRBV19 and TRBJ1-5, with 8 bases aligning to TRBD1. This CDR3 contains 16 residues. The V gene end was trimmed by 4 bases and the J gene end by 6 bases; junction bases not matched to a gene: 11. Germline V CDR1 and CDR2: LNHDA, SQIVND (reference sequence). The CDR3 loop reads CASSNDGRGLGQPQHF. The CDR3 bases are TGTGCCAGTAGTAATGACGGCAGGGGGCTTGGTCAGCCCCAGCATTTT.

This clonotype was seen at least ten times. The V and J genes are TRBV20-1 and TRBJ2-5, with TRBD1 identical over 7 bases. The V gene end was trimmed by 3 bases and the J gene end by 5 bases; junction bases not matched to a gene: 9. In germline, CDR1 is DFQATT, CDR2 SNEGSKA (reference sequence). The CDR3 spans 14 residues. The CDR3 region has the DNA TGCAGTGCTAGGGTGACAGGGCTTCGCGAGACCCAGTACTTC. This sequence encodes CSARVTGLRETQYF.

This clonotype was counted many times. The chain has TRBV28 and TRBJ1-2; 11 nucleotides agree with TRBD1. The CDR3 sequence is 14 residues long. Per the germline V gene, CDR1 is MDHEN and CDR2 is SYDVKM. The junction had 6 bases not matched to a gene; V was cut back by 5 bases and J by 7 bases. The CDR3 nucleotides read TGTGCCAGCAGTGTAGGACAGGGGGCTTTTGGCTACACCTTC. It is translated as CASSVGQGAFGYTF.

This rearrangement joins TRBV20-1 to TRBJ1-2, with 10 nucleotides matching TRBD1. Germline V gene data show CDR1 as DFQATT and CDR2 as SNEGSKA (reference sequence). The CDR3 length is 14 residues. After removal of 0 bases from V and 5 bases from J, the junction contained 3 bases not matched to a gene. This CDR3 is CSARDGTGDYGYTF. The DNA for the CDR3 is TGCAGTGCTAGAGATGGGACAGGGGATTATGGCTACACCTTC.

The sample holds many counts of this clonotype. V gene TRBV11-2 combines with J gene TRBJ1-5; 10 nucleotides align to TRBD1. CDR1 and CDR2 (germline): SGHAT, FQNNGV. CDR3 size: 14 residues. After removal of 4 bases from V and 7 bases from J, the junction contained 4 bases not matched to a gene. CDR3 DNA: TGTGCCAGCAGCTACGGGACAGGGGAACAGCCCCAGCATTTT. Its protein product is CASSYGTGEQPQHF.

The chain links TRBV29-1 to TRBJ1-1, with unresolved D. V dropped 0 bases and J dropped 1 base, with 6 bases sitting between them. From germline, CDR1 is SQVTM and CDR2 ANQGSEA. This CDR3 is built from 13 residues. CDR3 in DNA: TGCAGCGTTGAAGAAACAGAGAACACTGAAGCTTTCTTT. Translation gives CSVEETENTEAFF.

This clonotype has a handful of counts. The chain links TRBV5-1 to TRBJ1-1, with 10 positions matching TRBD1. V was pared by 4 bases and J by 5 bases, with 5 bases of the junction left unmatched. The CDR3 contains 14 residues. Germline CDR1 SGHRS, CDR2 YFSETQ. The DNA of the CDR3 is TGCGCCAGCAGCGAGACAGGGGGCGCGACTGAAGCTTTCTTT. Protein sequence: CASSETGGATEAFF.

This clonotype was detected many times. This chain connects TRBV7-9 to TRBJ2-5; possibly TRBD1 or TRBD2 for D (5 bases each). CDR3 size: 15 residues. Germline-derived CDR1 and CDR2 are SEHNR and FQNEAQ (reference sequence). V was trimmed by 1 base and J by 5 bases, leaving 14 bases between them. Written as DNA, the CDR3 is TGTGCCAGCAGCTTAGGGGAGTGGGGGACGGAGACCCAGTACTTC. Translating it yields CASSLGEWGTETQYF.

This clonotype was counted many times. Here the CDR3 reads CASSATGAEFGNTIYF. The CDR3 bases are TGTGCCAGCAGTGCGACAGGCGCAGAATTTGGAAACACCATATATTTT. The chain uses TRBV28 and TRBJ1-3; the D gene is possibly TRBD1 (6 bases). Germline CDR1 and CDR2: MDHEN and SYDVKM. With 5 bases removed from V and 3 bases from J, the gap between germline ends came to 17 bases. The CDR3 runs 16 residues.